This note documents a single T cell receptor beta chain sequence. Its target is not known. This entry comes from a study of T cells in Graves' hyperthyroidism and ophthalmopathy. Whole-study findings and limits: The model predicted ophthalmopathy a median around six months before onset. Ophthalmopathy and stable hyperthyroidism were told apart by a 13 V-J model. Blood also showed most of the thyroid clonotypes that were expanded above 0.001.

The germline V gene has CDR1 SGDLS and CDR2 YYNGEE. Between the trimmed V and J ends, which lost 0 bases and 2 bases, there was a span of 5 bases. The CDR3 spans 14 residues. Exclusion of patients followed from uncontrolled infection, other autoimmune disease, pregnancy or lactation. The investigators amplified TCR beta CDR3 regions from RNA transcripts. HTBI primers were employed in a first-round RT-PCR of the TCR CDR3. TCRdb recomputed calls from the multiplex PCR reads with MiXCR, one row per CDR3 protein. The profile shows 500,000 to 800,000 distinct CDR3 sequences, about 45% of them singletons. Sequences were obtained from peripheral blood or thyroid tissue (not recorded which). This receptor was identified in an adult man with Graves' disease, either hyperthyroidism or ophthalmopathy (not recorded which). This chain links TRBV9 with TRBJ1-4; D ambiguous. The CDR3 region is CASSVGFTNEKLFF. The CDR3 DNA sequence: TGTGCCAGCAGCGTAGGGTTCACTAATGAAAAACTGTTTTTT.